The present TCR beta chain was sequenced within a study of early T cells in non-severe SARS-CoV-2 infection. Overall study: Unpaired chains resulted from sequencing bulk RNA of unsorted whole blood.

Unique molecular identifiers (one per individual cDNA molecule) were attached. TCRdb used MiXCR to reprocess the 5' RACE reads, holding one entry per CDR3 protein. Of tens of thousands of distinct CDR3 sequences listed, roughly 10% are singletons. This clonotype was observed at least ten times. The sample consisted of whole blood. This clonotype originated in an adult who was a healthcare worker with PCR-confirmed SARS-CoV-2 infection or an uninfected control (not recorded which).

DNA for the CDR3: TGCGCCAGCAGCCAAGATTCCAGCGGGAGGGCCCTCTCTGGGGCCAACGTCCTGACTTTC. It translates to CASSQDSSGRALSGANVLTF. The chain employs TRBV4-1 and TRBJ2-6; 10 positions agree with TRBD2. Losses at the gene ends were 0 bases for V and 0 bases for J; bases not matched to a gene: 8. The CDR3 runs 20 residues. Germline CDR1 and CDR2: MGHRA and YSYEKL.